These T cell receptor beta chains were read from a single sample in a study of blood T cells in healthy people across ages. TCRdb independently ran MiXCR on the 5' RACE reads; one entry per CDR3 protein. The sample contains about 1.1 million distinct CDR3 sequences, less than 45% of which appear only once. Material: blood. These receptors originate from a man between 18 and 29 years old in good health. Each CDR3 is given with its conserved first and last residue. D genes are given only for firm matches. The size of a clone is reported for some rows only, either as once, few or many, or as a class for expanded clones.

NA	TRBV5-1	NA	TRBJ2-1	CASSRYVDNEQFF	TGCGCCAGCAGCCGATATGTTGACAATGAGCAGTTCTTC
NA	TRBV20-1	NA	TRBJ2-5	CSARGGQGPETQYF	TGCAGTGCTAGAGGTGGGCAGGGTCCCGAGACCCAGTACTTC
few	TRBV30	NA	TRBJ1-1	CAWIGRGLRAFF	TGTGCCTGGATCGGGCGGGGGCTTCGCGCTTTCTTT
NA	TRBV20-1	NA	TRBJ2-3	CSAPLGGFSTDTQYF	TGCAGTGCCCCACTAGGGGGATTTTCGACAGATACGCAGTATTTT
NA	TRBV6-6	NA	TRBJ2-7	CASSYDNYEQYF	TGTGCCAGCAGTTACGACAACTACGAGCAGTACTTC
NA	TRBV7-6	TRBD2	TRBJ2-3	CASSQLAGESTDTQYF	TGTGCCAGCAGCCAACTAGCGGGGGAAAGCACAGATACGCAGTATTTT
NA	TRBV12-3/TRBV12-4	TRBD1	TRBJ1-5	CASSLAGGSWNQPQHF	TGTGCCAGCAGTTTAGCAGGGGGCTCTTGGAATCAACCCCAGCATTTT
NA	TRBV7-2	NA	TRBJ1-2	CASSPSPNLANYGYTF	TGTGCCAGCAGCCCCTCCCCGAACCTAGCTAACTATGGCTACACCTTC
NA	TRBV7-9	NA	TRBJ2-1	CASSSPMGGAYNEQFF	TGTGCCAGCAGCTCTCCCATGGGCGGGGCCTACAATGAGCAGTTCTTC
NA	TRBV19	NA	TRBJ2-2	CASSPGAGDGELFF	TGTGCCAGTAGTCCTGGGGCAGGGGATGGGGAGCTGTTTTTT
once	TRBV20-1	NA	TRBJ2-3	CSARGGQRTDTQYF	TGCAGTGCTAGAGGGGGGCAGAGAACAGATACGCAGTATTTT
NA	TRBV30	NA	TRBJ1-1	CAWSLISGAFF	TGTGCCTGGAGTTTGATATCCGGGGCTTTCTTT
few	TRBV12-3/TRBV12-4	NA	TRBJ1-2	CASSLVKGMTTF	TGTGCCAGCAGTTTAGTGAAGGGGATGACCACCTTC
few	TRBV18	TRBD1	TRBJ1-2	CASSPGGQGYGYTF	TGTGCCAGCTCACCAGGGGGACAGGGCTATGGCTACACCTTC
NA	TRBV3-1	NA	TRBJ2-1	CASSQDKYNEQFF	TGTGCCAGCAGCCAAGATAAGTACAATGAGCAGTTCTTC
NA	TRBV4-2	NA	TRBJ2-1	CASSQGEGEQFF	TGTGCCAGCAGCCAAGGAGAGGGTGAGCAGTTCTTC
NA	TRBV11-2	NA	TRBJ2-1	CASSDGSSYEQFF	TGTGCCAGCAGCGACGGGAGCTCCTACGAGCAGTTCTTC
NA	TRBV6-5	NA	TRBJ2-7	CASATNSQGYEQYF	TGTGCCAGTGCGACAAACTCCCAAGGCTACGAGCAGTACTTC
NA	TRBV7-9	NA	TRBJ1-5	CASSSTEAYNQPQHF	TGTGCCAGCAGCTCCACAGAGGCCTACAATCAGCCTCAGCATTTT
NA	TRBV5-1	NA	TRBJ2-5	CASSLGDSILQETQYF	TGCGCCAGCAGCTTGGGAGACAGTATCCTCCAAGAGACCCAGTACTTC
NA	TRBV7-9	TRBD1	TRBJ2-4	CASSSWGQALAKNIQYF	TGTGCCAGCAGCTCATGGGGACAGGCCCTAGCCAAAAACATTCAGTACTTC
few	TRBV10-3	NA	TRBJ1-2	CAISEWEGGYTF	TGTGCCATCAGTGAGTGGGAGGGAGGCTACACCTTC
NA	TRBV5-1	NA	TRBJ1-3	CASSPGDSGNTIYF	TGCGCCAGCAGCCCGGGAGATTCTGGAAACACCATATATTTT
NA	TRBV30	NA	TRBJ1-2	CAWATGGGYTF	TGTGCCTGGGCAACTGGGGGTGGCTACACCTTC
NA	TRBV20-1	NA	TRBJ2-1	CSASGSGSYNEQFF	TGCAGTGCTAGTGGGAGCGGCTCCTACAATGAGCAGTTCTTC
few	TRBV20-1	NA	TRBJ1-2	CSARDRALGYTF	TGCAGTGCTAGAGACAGGGCTCTTGGCTACACCTTC
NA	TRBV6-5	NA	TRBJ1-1	CASSYRGLAEAFF	TGTGCCAGCAGTTACAGGGGGTTAGCTGAAGCTTTCTTT
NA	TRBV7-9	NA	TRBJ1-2	CASSLGGDSGYTF	TGTGCCAGCAGCTTAGGGGGGGACTCTGGCTACACCTTC
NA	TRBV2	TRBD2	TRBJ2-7	CASSGSPKLADSYEQYF	TGTGCCAGCAGTGGGTCCCCTAAACTAGCGGACTCCTACGAGCAGTACTTC
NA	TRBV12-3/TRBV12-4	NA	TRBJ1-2	CATSPGQGINYGYTF	TGTGCCACCTCCCCAGGGCAGGGAATAAACTATGGCTACACCTTC
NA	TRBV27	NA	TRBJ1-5	CASSPDSYNQPQHF	TGTGCCAGCAGTCCGGACAGCTACAATCAGCCCCAGCATTTT
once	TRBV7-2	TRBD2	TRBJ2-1	CANSQTSGALNEQFF	TGTGCCAACAGTCAGACTAGCGGGGCTCTCAATGAGCAGTTCTTC
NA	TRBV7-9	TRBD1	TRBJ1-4	CASSLGGTGEEKLFF	TGTGCCAGCAGCTTAGGCGGGACAGGGGAGGAAAAACTGTTTTTT
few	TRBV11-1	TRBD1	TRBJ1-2	CASSSVNRGPSGYTF	TGTGCCAGCAGCTCGGTTAACAGGGGGCCTAGTGGCTACACCTTC
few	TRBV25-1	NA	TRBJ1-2	CASSDKRWGGYTF	TGTGCCAGCAGTGATAAAAGGTGGGGGGGCTACACCTTC
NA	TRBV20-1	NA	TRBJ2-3	CSARDGGDTQYF	TGCAGTGCTAGAGATGGTGGGGATACGCAGTATTTT
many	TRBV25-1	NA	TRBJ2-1	CASSEGASNEQFF	TGTGCCAGCAGTGAAGGGGCTAGCAATGAGCAGTTCTTC
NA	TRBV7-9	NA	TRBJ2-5	CASSFNGNEQYF	TGTGCCAGCAGCTTTAACGGGAATGAGCAGTACTTC
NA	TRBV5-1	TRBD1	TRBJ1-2	CASSVGTGTYGYTF	TGCGCCAGCAGCGTCGGGACAGGAACTTATGGCTACACCTTC
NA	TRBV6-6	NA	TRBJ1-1	CASIPGQGLNTEAFF	TGTGCCAGCATCCCCGGTCAGGGTCTGAACACTGAAGCTTTCTTT
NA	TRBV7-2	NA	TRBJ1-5	CASSSRTGDQPQHF	TGTGCCAGCAGCTCCCGCACAGGTGATCAGCCCCAGCATTTT
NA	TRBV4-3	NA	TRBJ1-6	CASSQEQGHNSPLHF	TGCGCCAGCAGCCAAGAGCAGGGTCATAATTCACCCCTCCACTTT
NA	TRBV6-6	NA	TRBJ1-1	CGSGIGTEAFF	TGTGGTAGCGGGATTGGCACTGAAGCTTTCTTT